This passage covers 23 T cell receptor beta chains from one sample sequenced in a study of cytomegalovirus exposure and HLA in healthy donors. Use of 60 Vbeta and 13 Jbeta primers characterized the PCR. Data came from immunoSEQ multiplex PCR; TCRdb stores just in-frame clones and leaves some out. The sample yields some 62,000 clones, around 87% seen once. Sequenced sample: PBMCs. These receptors all stem from a man aged 18 to 35 in good health and CMV-seronegative.

This chain joins TRBV4-1 and TRBJ1-1; the D is unclear. Trimming cost V 2 bases and J 4 bases, with 14 bases left between them. This CDR3 spans 15 amino acids. In germline, CDR1 is MGHRA, CDR2 YSYEKL. CDR3 amino acids: CASSQSGLGGTEAFF. Written as DNA, the CDR3 is TGCGCCAGCAGCCAATCGGGGTTGGGAGGCACTGAAGCTTTCTTT.

This clone has more than one count but fewer than ten. CDR3 amino acids: CASSNFAGAGGETQYF. CDR3 coding DNA: TGTGCCAGCAGTAACTTTGCGGGGGCGGGGGGAGAGACCCAGTACTTC. The chain links TRBV6-5 to TRBJ2-5, with 8 bases fitting TRBD2. CDR3 length: 16 residues. The V gene end was trimmed by 5 bases and the J gene end by 4 bases; junction bases not matched to a gene: 12. Germline V gene data show CDR1 as MNHEY and CDR2 as SVGAGI.

The gene calls are TRBV7-6 and TRBJ1-1; D may be TRBD1 (6 bases). The V end lost 5 bases, the J end lost 0 bases, and 16 bases lay between the germline ends. Germline V gives CDR1 SGHVS, CDR2 FNYEAQ. This CDR3 has 16 amino acids. CDR3 in DNA: TGTGCCAGCAGCACTGGGAAGACAGGCATGAACACTGAAGCTTTCTTT. Encoded protein: CASSTGKTGMNTEAFF.

The chain uses TRBV28 and TRBJ1-1, with D unresolved. Looked up from germline, CDR1 is MDHEN and CDR2 is SYDVKM. V was trimmed by 3 bases and J by 1 base, leaving 6 bases between them. There are 13 residues in the CDR3. CDR3 residues: CASSLSKNTEAFF. The CDR3 nucleotides are TGTGCCAGCAGTTTGAGCAAGAACACTGAAGCTTTCTTT.

The genes are TRBV10-1 and TRBJ2-1; D might be TRBD1 (5 bases). V lost 0 bases and J lost 10, with 13 bases in between. The CDR3 is 14 amino acids. In germline, CDR1 is WNHNN, CDR2 SYGVQD (reference sequence). DNA for the CDR3: TGCGCCAGCAGTGAGTCGACAGTCTCCGGAGAGCAGTTCTTC. Translation: CASSESTVSGEQFF.

This clone was seen a handful of times. The genes are TRBV5-6 and TRBJ2-3; 9 nucleotides align to TRBD1. J lost 6 bases, V lost 4 bases, and 15 bases had no gene match. Germline CDR1 is SGHDT and CDR2 is YYEEEE. The CDR3 consists of 17 residues. CDR3 in DNA: TGTGCCAGCAGCGAGGACGGGACAGGGAAAGGGTGGGATACGCAGTATTTT. This codes for CASSEDGTGKGWDTQYF.

The chain employs TRBV28 and TRBJ1-5; TRBD1 aligns across 7 bases. The germline CDR1 and CDR2 sequences are MDHEN and SYDVKM. The V segment lost 6 bases and the J segment 3 bases; nucleotides outside the gene matches: 5. This CDR3 is 14 amino acids long. CDR3 in amino acids: CASRRTGNNQPQHF. The CDR3 DNA is TGTGCCAGCAGACGGACAGGAAACAATCAGCCCCAGCATTTT.

V is TRBV25-1 and J is TRBJ2-5, with 8 bases matching TRBD1. Trimming took 4 bases from V and 5 from J; bases not matched to a gene: 6. The CDR3 runs to 14 residues. The germline V gene has CDR1 MGHDK and CDR2 SYGVNS. The CDR3 is CASSGQGAGETQYF. Written as DNA, the CDR3 is TGTGCCAGCAGTGGTCAGGGGGCAGGGGAGACCCAGTACTTC.

This sequence joins TRBV30 and TRBJ1-5; D not resolved. Germline CDR1 reads GTSNPN; CDR2 reads SVGIG (reference sequence). The CDR3 extends over 18 amino acids. The V end was cut by 2 bases, the J end by 4 bases, with 24 bases between. CDR3: CAWSPLGLWVSENQPQHF. In DNA, the CDR3 is TGTGCCTGGAGTCCTCTTGGCCTTTGGGTCAGCGAAAATCAGCCCCAGCATTTT.

This clone has a single count. V usage is TRBV30 and J usage is TRBJ2-1, with D maybe TRBD2 (5 bases). The V end lost 3 bases, the J end lost 5 bases, and 14 bases lay between the germline ends. The CDR3 covers 14 residues. Germline CDR1 reads GTSNPN; CDR2 reads SVGIG (reference sequence). CDR3 coding DNA: TGTGCCTGGAGCGGCGGGCAGGTAGACAATGAGCAGTTCTTC. Translating gives CAWSGGQVDNEQFF.

This chain uses TRBV28 with TRBJ2-3, with 7 bases matching TRBD1. The germline gives CDR1 MDHEN, CDR2 SYDVKM. CDR3 length: 14 residues. The V and J ends lost 6 bases and 3 bases, in that order; junction bases with no gene match: 6. The CDR3 DNA reads TGTGCCAGCAGGCAGGGGGTGAGGACAGATACGCAGTATTTT. It translates to CASRQGVRTDTQYF.

The chain recombines TRBV5-6 with TRBJ2-7; 9 positions match TRBD1. J gave up 2 bases and V 7 bases, and 10 bases lay outside the gene matches. Germline CDR1 is SGHDT and CDR2 is YYEEEE. This CDR3 contains 15 residues. The CDR3 loop is CASAHRDRVTYEQYF. CDR3 DNA: TGTGCCAGCGCACACCGGGACAGGGTGACCTACGAGCAGTACTTC.

The chain couples TRBV5-4 to TRBJ1-2; TRBD1 is a possible D gene (5 bases). Trimming pared 4 bases from V and 2 bases from J, leaving 9 bases between. The CDR3 covers 13 residues. Looked up from germline, CDR1 is SGHNT and CDR2 is YYREEE (reference sequence). The CDR3 DNA sequence: TGTGCCAGCAGCACGGACACCAACTATGGCTACACCTTC. Its translation is CASSTDTNYGYTF.

This clone was seen only once. V and J are TRBV28 and TRBJ1-1; D call uncertain. Trimming took off 6 bases at V and 1 base at J, with 12 bases between the two ends. The CDR3 runs 14 residues. Germline V lookup: CDR1 MDHEN, CDR2 SYDVKM. Written as DNA, the CDR3 is TGTGCCAGCAGCTCCCCGACATCGAACACTGAAGCTTTCTTT. This gives the protein CASSSPTSNTEAFF.

The J gene is TRBJ2-3, the V gene TRBV2, with 9 bases fitting TRBD2. This CDR3 contains 17 residues. V lost 0 bases and J lost 2; bases outside the gene matches: 6. Germline assignment: CDR1 SNHLY and CDR2 FYNNEI. The CDR3: CASSEAWASGVTDTQYF. In DNA, the CDR3 is TGTGCCAGCAGTGAAGCATGGGCTAGCGGGGTCACAGATACGCAGTATTTT.

This clone appeared a single time. The V call is TRBV30, the J call TRBJ2-7, with D unclear. The CDR3 covers 14 residues. V dropped 6 bases and J dropped 3 bases, with 18 bases sitting between them. Germline assignment: CDR1 GTSNPN and CDR2 SVGIG (reference sequence). The CDR3 loop reads CACTHDRGFYEQYF. In DNA, the CDR3 is TGTGCCTGCACACACGACCGAGGTTTCTACGAGCAGTACTTC.

This clone was counted a single time. CDR3 amino acids: CASSSGLTDTQYF. The CDR3 DNA reads as TGTGCCAGCAGCTCTGGCCTCACAGATACGCAGTATTTT. V is TRBV28 and J is TRBJ2-3; no firm D call. V was trimmed by 6 bases and J by 2 bases, leaving 9 bases between them. Germline V lookup: CDR1 MDHEN, CDR2 SYDVKM. This CDR3 contains 13 residues.

This rearrangement joins TRBV4-2 to TRBJ1-6; D is undetermined. Trimming shortened V by 0 bases and J by 10 bases, and 13 bases separated the two germline ends. From germline, CDR1 is LGHNA and CDR2 YNFKEQ. The CDR3 is 15 residues long. CDR3 sequence: CASSQEDSPRSPLHF. The CDR3 DNA reads TGTGCCAGCAGCCAAGAGGACTCGCCGAGATCACCCCTCCACTTT.

The table lists this clone with a few counts. The chain employs TRBV6-1 and TRBJ1-4, with 10 bases that match TRBD1. Germline V CDR1 and CDR2: MNHNS, SASEGT. There are 14 residues in the CDR3. Trimming cost V 4 bases and J 12 bases; bases outside gene matches: 8. CDR3 coding DNA: TGTGCCAGCAGTGGAGGGGGACAGGGGTTGGAACTGTTTTTT. This translates into CASSGGGQGLELFF.

CDR3 region: CSVENRGQGETQYF. CDR3 nucleotides: TGCAGCGTTGAGAACAGGGGGCAAGGAGAGACCCAGTACTTC. This chain links TRBV29-1 with TRBJ2-5; TRBD1 agrees at 9 bases. Germline CDR1 SQVTM, CDR2 ANQGSEA. The length of the CDR3 is 14 residues. The V and J ends lost 3 bases and 4 bases, in that order; junction bases with no gene match: 6. The full variable domain, its missing parts supplied by reference TRBV29-1 and TRBJ2-5, is SAVISQKPSRDICQRGTSLTIQCQVDSQVTMMFWYRQQPGQSLTLIATANQGSEATYESGFVIDKFPISRPNLTFSTLTVSNMSPEDSSIYLCSVENRGQGETQYFGPGTRLLVL.

This clone has just a few counts. The V call is TRBV7-9, the J call TRBJ1-4; 8 nucleotides align to TRBD1. CDR1 and CDR2 from the germline V gene are SEHNR and FQNEAQ (reference sequence). The CDR3 loop spans 17 amino acids. Trimming at V came to 5 bases and at J to 3 bases, leaving 11 bases not matched to a gene. CDR3 loop: CASSPRTGLRSNEKLFF. DNA for the CDR3: TGTGCCAGCAGCCCTAGGACAGGGTTGAGGTCTAATGAAAAACTGTTTTTT.

V usage is TRBV19 and J usage is TRBJ1-5; TRBD1 matches at 8 bases. Germline CDR1 LNHDA, CDR2 SQIVND (reference sequence). With 6 bases clipped from V and 5 bases from J, the junction kept 9 bases outside the gene matches. CDR3 length: 15 residues. The CDR3 protein is CASSDRDRSYQPQHF. CDR3 coding DNA: TGTGCCAGTAGCGATCGGGACAGGTCTTATCAGCCCCAGCATTTT.

This chain joins TRBV6-1 and TRBJ1-1; D uncertain. There are 13 residues in the CDR3. Germline-derived CDR1 and CDR2 are MNHNS and SASEGT. Trimming left V 2 bases short and J 5 bases short, with 9 bases between. CDR3: CASSERGGTEAFF. CDR3 sequence (DNA): TGTGCCAGCAGTGAACGAGGAGGAACTGAAGCTTTCTTT.